Below are 5 T cell receptor beta chains sequenced from a single sample in a study of spatial heterogeneity in lung cancer. Study-wide results and limits: Tumoral mutation counts were tracked by counts of expanded intratumoral alpha and beta TCRs.

The antigens these receptors bind are not known. MiXCR, run by TCRdb on the 5' RACE reads, gives a single entry per CDR3 protein. Altogether 20,000 to 30,000 distinct CDR3 sequences are present, 8.8% being singletons, with the ten largest covering roughly 7.4%. As to time point: sample taken at primary tumor resection. Source: lung tumor tissue, taken at surgery. The receptor set was obtained from a male donor with early-stage non-small cell lung cancer.

This clonotype qualifies as medium-sized (0.01 to 0.1%). This chain links TRBV28 with TRBJ2-7, with D perhaps given as TRBD1 or TRBD2 (5 bases each). The V gene lost 2 bases and the J gene lost 1 base, with 12 bases spanning the gap. Germline V gene data show CDR1 as MDHEN and CDR2 as SYDVKM. The CDR3 runs to 15 residues. CDR3 in DNA: TGTGCCAGCAGTTTACTGGGGGTAGGGTCCTACGAGCAGTACTTC. Its protein is CASSLLGVGSYEQYF. The whole variable domain, remainder taken from reference TRBV28 and TRBJ2-7, is DVKVTQSSRYLVKRTGEKVFLECVQDMDHENMFWYRQDPGLGLRLIYFSYDVKMKEKGDIPEGYSVSREKKERFSLILESASTNQTSMYLCASSLLGVGSYEQYFGPGTRLTVT.

This clonotype was observed at least ten times. This chain joins TRBV28 and TRBJ2-5, with D uncertain. From germline, CDR1 is MDHEN and CDR2 SYDVKM. The CDR3 extends over 11 amino acids. With 7 bases removed from V and 6 bases from J, the gap between germline ends came to 9 bases. The CDR3 region has the DNA TGTGCCAGCACCTCCCCCCAGACCCAGTACTTC. This translates into CASTSPQTQYF.

This clonotype was detected ten times or more. The V gene is TRBV7-9, the J gene TRBJ2-2; D is unresolved. Trimming shortened V by 5 bases and J by 6 bases, and 4 bases separated the two germline ends. CDR1 is SEHNR, CDR2 FQNEAQ, per germline (reference sequence). The CDR3 runs to 11 residues. The CDR3 protein is CASSTPGELFF. In DNA, the CDR3 is TGTGCCAGCAGCACTCCCGGGGAGCTGTTTTTT. Looking up the rest from reference TRBV7-9 and TRBJ2-2 gives the full variable domain: DTGVSQNPRHKITKRGQNVTFRCDPISEHNRLYWYRQTLGQGPEFLTYFQNEAQLEKSRLLSDRFSAERPKGSFSTLEIQRTEQGDSAMYLCASSTPGELFFGEGSRLTVL.

This clonotype was observed many times. J is TRBJ2-2 and V is TRBV28; 7 positions agree with TRBD1. This CDR3 region has 15 residues. V was clipped by 5 bases and J by 7 bases; unmatched bases: 10. Per germline, CDR1 MDHEN and CDR2 SYDVKM. CDR3 amino acids: CASSPTGAYGGELFF. In DNA, the CDR3 is TGTGCCAGCAGTCCCACAGGGGCTTATGGCGGGGAGCTGTTTTTT.

This clonotype was observed many times. The V gene is TRBV28, the J gene TRBJ1-6; no clear D gene. Trimming cost V 6 bases and J 10 bases, with 10 bases left between them. The CDR3 is made up of 12 amino acids. Germline CDR1 and CDR2: MDHEN and SYDVKM. The CDR3 DNA follows: TGTGCCAGCAGGGTTGGGTCATCACCCCTCCACTTT. As protein: CASRVGSSPLHF.